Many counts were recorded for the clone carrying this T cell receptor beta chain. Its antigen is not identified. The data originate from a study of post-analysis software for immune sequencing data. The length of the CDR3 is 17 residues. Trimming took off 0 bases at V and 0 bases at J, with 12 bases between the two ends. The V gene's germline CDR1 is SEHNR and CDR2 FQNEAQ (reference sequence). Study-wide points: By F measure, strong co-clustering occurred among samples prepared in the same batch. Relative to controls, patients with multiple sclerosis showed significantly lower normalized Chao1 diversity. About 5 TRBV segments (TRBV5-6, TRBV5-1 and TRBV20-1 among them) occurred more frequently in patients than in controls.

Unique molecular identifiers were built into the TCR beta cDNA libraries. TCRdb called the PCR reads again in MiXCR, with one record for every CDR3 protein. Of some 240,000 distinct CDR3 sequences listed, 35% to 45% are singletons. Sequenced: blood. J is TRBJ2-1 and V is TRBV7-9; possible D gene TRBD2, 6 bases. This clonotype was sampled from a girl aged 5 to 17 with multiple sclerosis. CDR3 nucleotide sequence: TGTGCCAGCAGCTTAGCCGCTAGCGTGAGCTCCTACAATGAGCAGTTCTTC. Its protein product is CASSLAASVSSYNEQFF.